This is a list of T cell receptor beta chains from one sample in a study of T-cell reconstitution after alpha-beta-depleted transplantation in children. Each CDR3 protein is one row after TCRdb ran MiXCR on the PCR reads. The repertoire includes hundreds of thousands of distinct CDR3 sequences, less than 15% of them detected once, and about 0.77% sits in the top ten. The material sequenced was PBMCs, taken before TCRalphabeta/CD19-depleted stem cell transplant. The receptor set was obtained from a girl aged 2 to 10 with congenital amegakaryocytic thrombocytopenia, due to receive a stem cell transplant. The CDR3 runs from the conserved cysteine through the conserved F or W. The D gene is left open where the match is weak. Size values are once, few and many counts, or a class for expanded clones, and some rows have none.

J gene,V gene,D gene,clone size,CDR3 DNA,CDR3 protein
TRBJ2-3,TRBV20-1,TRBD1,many,TGCAGTGCTAGAGCTTATGGGGGACAGGGTTTTACAGATACGCAGTATTTT,CSARAYGGQGFTDTQYF
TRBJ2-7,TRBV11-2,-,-,TGTGCCAGTCGGACCTTGGGGCCTTACGAGCAGTACTTC,CASRTLGPYEQYF
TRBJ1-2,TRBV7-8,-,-,TGTGCCAGCAGCTTAGCCGAAATTCAGAACTATGGCTACACCTTC,CASSLAEIQNYGYTF
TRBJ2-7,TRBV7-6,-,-,TGTGCCAGCAGCTTAGCTGCGGGGGCCTCCTACGAGCAGTACTTC,CASSLAAGASYEQYF
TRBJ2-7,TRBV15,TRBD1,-,TGTGCCACCAGCAGAGTTACAGGGGAATCCTACGAGCAGTACTTC,CATSRVTGESYEQYF
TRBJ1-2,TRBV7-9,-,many,TGTGCCAGCAGCTCCCGTTATCCGGGACCCCTGGGGAGCTATGGCTACACCTTC,CASSSRYPGPLGSYGYTF
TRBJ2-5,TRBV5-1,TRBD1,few,TGCGCCAGCAGCTTGGAGGGGGCCAGGGGGTACCAAGAGACCCAGTACTTC,CASSLEGARGYQETQYF
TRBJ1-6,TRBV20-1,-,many,TGCAGTGCTACCGGAACAGGGATGTATTCACCCCTCCACTTT,CSATGTGMYSPLHF
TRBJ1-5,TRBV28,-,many,TGTGCCAGCAGAACAAGGACTAGCAATCAGCCCCAGCATTTT,CASRTRTSNQPQHF
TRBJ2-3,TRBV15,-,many,TGTGCCACCAGTAAACGGGGCCCTAGCACAGATACGCAGTATTTT,CATSKRGPSTDTQYF
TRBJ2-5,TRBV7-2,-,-,TGTGCCAGCAGCTTTGGCAATATGGAGACCCAGTACTTC,CASSFGNMETQYF
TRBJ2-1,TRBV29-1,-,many,TGCAGCGCCCCTTTTCTCAATGAGCAGTTCTTC,CSAPFLNEQFF
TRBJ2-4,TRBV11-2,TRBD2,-,TGTGCCAGCAGCTGGGGGGGACTAGCGTTAGCCAAAAACATTCAGTACTTC,CASSWGGLALAKNIQYF
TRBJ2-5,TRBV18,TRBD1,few,TGTGCCAGCTCACCGACAATCGGGACAGGGAGTCCCGAGACCCAGTACTTC,CASSPTIGTGSPETQYF
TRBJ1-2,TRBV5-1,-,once,TGCGCCAGCAGCTTTGACAGCCTCTATGGCTACACCTTC,CASSFDSLYGYTF
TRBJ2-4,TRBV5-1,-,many,TGCGCCAGCAGAATGTCTGGGGGCGGAAAAAACATTCAGTACTTC,CASRMSGGGKNIQYF
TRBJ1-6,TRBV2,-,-,TGTGCCAGCAGTGATATGGGGGCGCCCAATAATTCACCCCTCCACTTT,CASSDMGAPNNSPLHF
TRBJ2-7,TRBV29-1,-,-,TGCAGCGTTGAAGATCGAGGGAAGGGACCCTACGAGCAGTACTTC,CSVEDRGKGPYEQYF
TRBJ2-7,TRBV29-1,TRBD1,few,TGCAGCGTTGGGGACAGGGTATTCGAGCAGTACTTC,CSVGDRVFEQYF
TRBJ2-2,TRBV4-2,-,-,TGTGCCAGCAGCCGCGCGCTCCCCGGGGAGCTGTTTTTT,CASSRALPGELFF
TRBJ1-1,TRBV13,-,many,TGTGCCAGCAGCAAAAACAGGGTCGGGGAGGCTTTCTTT,CASSKNRVGEAFF
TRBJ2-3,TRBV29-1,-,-,TGCAGCGTTAACGCTTTGGGGGATACGCAGTATTTT,CSVNALGDTQYF
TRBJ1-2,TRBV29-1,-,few,TGCAGCGTCCTCCCCAGGCCCAATGGCTACACCTTC,CSVLPRPNGYTF
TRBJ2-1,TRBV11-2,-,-,TGTGCCAGCAGCTTAGAATGGGCGCCGACCTACAATGAGCAGTTCTTC,CASSLEWAPTYNEQFF
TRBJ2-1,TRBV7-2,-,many,TGTGCCAGCAGCTTAGGGGTAAGGAGGGGATATGAGCAGTTCTTC,CASSLGVRRGYEQFF
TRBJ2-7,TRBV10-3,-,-,TGTGCCATCTCCGAGCTTACCAACGAGCAGTACTTC,CAISELTNEQYF
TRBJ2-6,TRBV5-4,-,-,TGTGCCAGCAGCTTGGCCAGTTTGACAGTCGAATCTACCTCTGGGGCCAACGTCCTGACTTTC,CASSLASLTVESTSGANVLTF
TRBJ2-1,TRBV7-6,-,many,TGTGCCAGCAGCTTAGCATATGACGGCGGGACCTACAATGAGCAGTTCTTC,CASSLAYDGGTYNEQFF
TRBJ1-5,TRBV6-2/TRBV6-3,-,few,TGTGCCAGCAACCACAACCCGAGACAGGTAAATCAGCCCCAGCATTTT,CASNHNPRQVNQPQHF